The 13 T cell receptor beta chains presented below share a single source sample, sequenced in a study of shared clonotypes between healthy human individuals. Repertoires were generated with immunoSEQ multiplex PCR, while TCRdb's copy carries only in-frame clones and drops some. The repertoire holds about 2.5 million clones, about nine tenths seen once, with about 0.41% in the top ten. The sequencing sample was made of naive CD4+ T cells from PBMCs. Subset reported: CD45RA+ positively selected. All receptors derive from a man younger than 35 in good health. Some clones in this sample may be carry-over from other donors' samples.

The J gene is TRBJ1-6, the V gene TRBV27; TRBD1 matches 7 bases. The V and J ends lost 6 bases and 5 bases, in that order; junction bases with no gene match: 7. Germline V lookup: CDR1 MNHEY, CDR2 SMNVEV (reference sequence). CDR3 length: 15 amino acids. The CDR3 DNA reads as TGTGCCAGCAGGGTGGACAGGCGTAATAATTCACCCCTCCACTTT. This codes for CASRVDRRNNSPLHF.

A word on this clone: This specimen includes other DNA sequences encoding the same CDR3. The gene calls are TRBV7-9 and TRBJ2-1, with TRBD2 matching 8 bases. CDR1 is SEHNR, CDR2 FQNEAQ, per germline (reference sequence). The CDR3 has 15 residues. V trimming: 0 bases; J trimming: 2 bases; junction bases outside the gene matches: 0. CDR3 in amino acids: CASSLASGTYNEQFF. CDR3 coding DNA: TGTGCCAGCAGCTTAGCTAGCGGGACCTACAATGAGCAGTTCTTC.

This sequence joins TRBV5-1 and TRBJ2-7, with 10 bases aligning to TRBD1. The CDR3 extends over 15 amino acids. In germline, CDR1 is SGHRS, CDR2 YFSETQ. V was pared by 1 base and J by 4 bases, with 5 bases of the junction left unmatched. CDR3 loop: CASSLRQGAGYEQYF. CDR3 in DNA: TGCGCCAGCAGCTTGCGACAGGGGGCGGGTTACGAGCAGTACTTC.

The rearrangement joins TRBV7-9 to TRBJ2-7; tentatively, D is TRBD2 (5 bases). The V gene lost 5 bases and the J gene lost 2 bases, with 13 bases spanning the gap. The CDR3 runs 14 residues. CDR1 and CDR2 (germline): SEHNR, FQNEAQ (reference sequence). CDR3 nucleotide sequence: TGTGCCAGCAGCCATGACACGGGGACCTACGAGCAGTACTTC. Residues: CASSHDTGTYEQYF.

This rearrangement joins TRBV30 to TRBJ2-2, with a possible D match to TRBD1 (8 bases). Trimming stripped 8 bases from V and 4 bases from J, with 14 bases between. The CDR3 sequence is 13 residues long. In germline, CDR1 is GTSNPN, CDR2 SVGIG (reference sequence). CDR3 DNA sequence: TGTGCCAACGGGGGGACAGGCACCGGGGAGCTGTTTTTT. Amino acid sequence: CANGGTGTGELFF.

The rearrangement joins TRBV7-3 to TRBJ1-2; D is ambiguous. Germline CDR1 is SGHTA and CDR2 is FQGTGA. The CDR3 consists of 13 residues. Between the trimmed V and J ends, which lost 8 bases and 2 bases, there was a span of 12 bases. The CDR3 DNA reads as TGTGCCAGCCGCGATACAACCAACTATGGCTACACCTTC. Protein product: CASRDTTNYGYTF. Together with reference TRBV7-3 and TRBJ1-2, the CDR3 gives the full variable domain: GAGVSQTPSNKVTEKGKYVELRCDPISGHTALYWYRQSLGQGPEFLIYFQGTGAADDSGLPNDRFFAVRPEGSVSTLKIQRTERGDSAVYLCASRDTTNYGYTFGSGTRLTVV.

The rearrangement uses TRBV6-6 and TRBJ1-5; D uncertain. The CDR3 is made up of 15 amino acids. Trimming took 2 bases from V and 2 from J, leaving 10 bases between them. Germline V CDR1 and CDR2: MNHNY, SVGAGI (reference sequence). The CDR3 DNA reads TGTGCCAGCAGTTACGAACGGGCGGGCAATCAGCCCCAGCATTTT. It codes for CASSYERAGNQPQHF.

CDR3 sequence: CASSYRIQGLNTEAFF. Written as DNA, the CDR3 is TGTGCCAGCAGTTACAGGATACAGGGCCTGAACACTGAAGCTTTCTTT. This chain joins TRBV6-5 and TRBJ1-1, with D maybe TRBD1 (6 bases). The CDR3 has 16 residues. Germline assignment: CDR1 MNHEY and CDR2 SVGAGI. V was shortened by 2 bases and J by 0 bases, with 13 bases between the two germline ends.

CDR3 in amino acids: CASSQGDRGGTQYF. In nucleotides, the CDR3 is TGCGCCAGCAGCCAAGGGGACAGGGGCGGGACCCAGTACTTC. This chain connects TRBV4-3 to TRBJ2-5, with 10 bases lining up with TRBD1. The ends lost 1 base at V and 7 bases at J; junction bases unmatched: 3. Per the germline V gene, CDR1 is LGHNA and CDR2 is YSLEER. The CDR3 has 14 amino acids.

The genes are TRBV28 and TRBJ1-3, with D perhaps TRBD1 (5 bases). V lost 4 bases and J 4 bases, leaving 17 bases between the germline ends. The CDR3 loop spans 16 amino acids. Germline loops: CDR1 MDHEN, CDR2 SYDVKM. DNA for the CDR3: TGTGCCAGCAGTTCCCCTGAGGGGCGGTGGGGAAACACCATATATTTT. It codes for CASSSPEGRWGNTIYF. The whole variable domain, filled in from reference TRBV28 and TRBJ1-3, reads DVKVTQSSRYLVKRTGEKVFLECVQDMDHENMFWYRQDPGLGLRLIYFSYDVKMKEKGDIPEGYSVSREKKERFSLILESASTNQTSMYLCASSSPEGRWGNTIYFGEGSWLTVV.

The chain carries TRBV5-1 and TRBJ2-3; D is perhaps TRBD1 or TRBD2 (6 bases each). Trimming shortened V by 3 bases and J by 1 base, and 18 bases separated the two germline ends. The V gene's germline CDR1 is SGHRS and CDR2 YFSETQ. The CDR3 extends over 17 amino acids. The CDR3 region has the DNA TGCGCCAGCAGCTCCTGGGGGGCAGGGGCCGGCACAGATACGCAGTATTTT. Translating gives CASSSWGAGAGTDTQYF.

The J gene is TRBJ2-4, the V gene TRBV28; D is unresolved. CDR1 MDHEN and CDR2 SYDVKM come from the germline V gene. Trimming removed 6 bases from V and 1 base from J, with 16 bases in between. There are 16 residues in the CDR3. DNA of the CDR3: TGTGCCAGCAGCCATGCCTCGTTTGAGGCCAAAAACATTCAGTACTTC. Amino acids: CASSHASFEAKNIQYF. Full variable domain (rest looked up from reference TRBV28 and TRBJ2-4): DVKVTQSSRYLVKRTGEKVFLECVQDMDHENMFWYRQDPGLGLRLIYFSYDVKMKEKGDIPEGYSVSREKKERFSLILESASTNQTSMYLCASSHASFEAKNIQYFGAGTRLSVL.

This clone has only one observation. The V gene is TRBV5-1, the J gene TRBJ2-5, with D possibly being TRBD1 or TRBD2 (5 bases each). The CDR3 loop spans 14 amino acids. Germline V CDR1 and CDR2: SGHRS, YFSETQ. Between the trimmed V and J ends, which lost 4 bases and 0 bases, there was a span of 10 bases. CDR3 DNA: TGCGCCAGCAGCACGGGACGGAACCAAGAGACCCAGTACTTC. Amino acids: CASSTGRNQETQYF. Using reference TRBV5-1 and TRBJ2-5 for the parts outside the CDR3, the full variable domain is KAGVTQTPRYLIKTRGQQVTLSCSPISGHRSVSWYQQTPGQGLQFLFEYFSETQRNKGNFPGRFSGRQFSNSRSEMNVSTLELGDSALYLCASSTGRNQETQYFGPGTRLLVL.